The 24 T cell receptor beta chains below were found in one sample sequenced in a study of Graves' ophthalmopathy and Graves' hyperthyroidism. RNA transcripts served as template for amplifying TCR beta CDR3 sequences. RT-PCR with HTBI primers came first, then second-round multiplex PCR. TCRdb recomputed calls from the multiplex PCR reads with MiXCR, one row per CDR3 protein. The sample includes over 500,000 distinct CDR3 sequences, approximately 22% of them seen just once. The sequenced sample consisted of peripheral blood. Receptors were obtained from a woman between 18 and 29 years old with stable Graves' hyperthyroidism. Some clones in this sample may be carry-over from other donors' samples.

This clonotype was found a few times. The chain employs TRBV4-2 and TRBJ2-5; D unclear. Germline CDR1 is LGHNA and CDR2 is YNFKEQ. There are 13 residues in the CDR3. Deletions cut 0 bases from V and 5 bases from J, with 7 bases between. Here the CDR3 reads CASSQDFGETQYF. The CDR3 nucleotides read TGTGCCAGCAGCCAAGATTTCGGGGAGACCCAGTACTTC.

The table lists this clonotype with many counts. V usage is TRBV20-1 and J usage is TRBJ1-3; D perhaps matches TRBD1 (6 bases). The CDR3 consists of 16 residues. V lost 0 bases, J lost 4 bases, and 16 bases lay in between. The germline V gene has CDR1 DFQATT and CDR2 SNEGSKA (reference sequence). The CDR3 region is CSARDNVAGGGNTIYF. The CDR3 bases are TGCAGTGCTAGAGATAACGTAGCGGGGGGCGGAAACACCATATATTTT.

The V and J genes are TRBV2 and TRBJ2-5, with 12 nucleotides matching TRBD2. V shed 2 bases, J shed 3 bases, and the junction held 1 base outside the gene matches. Germline V gene data show CDR1 as SNHLY and CDR2 as FYNNEI. CDR3 size: 15 residues. The CDR3 reads CASSETSGGKETQYF. In DNA form, the CDR3 reads TGTGCCAGCAGTGAAACTAGCGGGGGGAAAGAGACCCAGTACTTC.

In this sample, this clonotype turned up once. The chain combines TRBV29-1 with TRBJ1-5; D is possibly TRBD1 (5 bases). The V gene's germline CDR1 is SQVTM and CDR2 ANQGSEA. This CDR3 contains 15 residues. Trimming left V 6 bases short and J 7 bases short, with 22 bases between. The CDR3 sequence is CSVSHGTAASQPQHF. In DNA form, the CDR3 reads TGCAGCGTAAGCCACGGGACGGCGGCCTCACAGCCCCAGCATTTT.

This clonotype came up a few times. V gene TRBV12-3 or TRBV12-4 combines with J gene TRBJ2-7; possible D gene TRBD1, 5 bases. Trimming removed 6 bases from V and 4 bases from J, with 16 bases in between. CDR3 length: 14 amino acids. The CDR3 DNA sequence: TGTGCCAGCAGGGTGTGGGGCAGGATTTACGAGCAGTACTTC. It specifies CASRVWGRIYEQYF.

The CDR3 loop reads CASSLTTGPTGELFF. The DNA of the CDR3 is TGCGCCAGCAGCTTGACGACAGGCCCCACCGGGGAGCTGTTTTTT. The chain joins TRBV5-1 to TRBJ2-2, with D perhaps TRBD1 (6 bases). The CDR3 totals 15 residues. Germline CDR1 and CDR2: SGHRS and YFSETQ. Between the trimmed V and J ends, which lost 1 base and 4 bases, there was a span of 11 bases.

The sample holds many counts of this clonotype. The CDR3 sequence is CSASQGATPEAFF. The CDR3 DNA sequence: TGCAGTGCCTCACAGGGGGCGACCCCTGAAGCTTTCTTT. The chain is built from TRBV20-1 and TRBJ1-1; 9 positions agree with TRBD1. The V gene's germline CDR1 is DFQATT and CDR2 SNEGSKA (reference sequence). The CDR3 consists of 13 residues. V was pared by 6 bases and J by 6 bases, with 8 bases of the junction left unmatched.

Only a few counts were recorded for this clonotype. This chain connects TRBV7-9 to TRBJ2-5, with D perhaps TRBD2 (5 bases). CDR3 size: 14 residues. Trimming removed 0 bases from V and 5 bases from J, with 10 bases in between. Germline lookup yields CDR1 SEHNR and CDR2 FQNEAQ (reference sequence). CDR3 region: CASSLALPGETQYF. For the CDR3, the DNA is TGTGCCAGCAGCTTAGCGCTCCCGGGGGAGACCCAGTACTTC.

The chain couples TRBV7-9 to TRBJ2-7, with D tentatively TRBD1 (5 bases). Germline CDR1 is SEHNR and CDR2 is FQNEAQ (reference sequence). V was clipped by 5 bases and J by 1 base, with 12 bases between them. The CDR3 runs to 14 residues. CDR3 region: CASSPLDRSYEQYF. CDR3 DNA sequence: TGTGCCAGCAGCCCTCTCGACAGATCCTACGAGCAGTACTTC.

A few counts support this clonotype. The CDR3, as DNA: TGTGCCAGCAGCTTTGGAAGCGACAGGGGGTTTCAGCCCCAGCATTTT. This gives the protein CASSFGSDRGFQPQHF. V gene TRBV11-2 combines with J gene TRBJ1-5; 9 bases align to TRBD1. V lost 3 bases and J lost 6; bases outside the gene matches: 9. This CDR3 contains 16 residues. Germline V lookup: CDR1 SGHAT, CDR2 FQNNGV.

This clonotype has at least ten counts. V is TRBV5-1 and J is TRBJ2-2, with D tentatively TRBD1 or TRBD2 (5 bases each). This CDR3 is 18 amino acids long. Germline lookup yields CDR1 SGHRS and CDR2 YFSETQ. Trimming pared 0 bases from V and 1 base from J, leaving 16 bases between. The CDR3 sequence: CASSLASGALWNTGELFF. DNA of the CDR3: TGCGCCAGCAGCTTGGCTTCCGGGGCCCTATGGAACACCGGGGAGCTGTTTTTT.

This clonotype was counted once. Germline is not matched at one junction end, which may reflect a read error. The gene calls are TRBV27 and TRBJ1-1; a weak D match, TRBD1 (5 bases). This CDR3 has 15 amino acids. Germline V gives CDR1 MNHEY, CDR2 SMNVEV (reference sequence). CDR3 bases: TGTGCCAGCGGTTTATCGAGGGACGGGAGGACTGAAGCTTTCTTT. Its translation: CASGLSRDGRTEAFF.

This clonotype was seen repeatedly, ten times or more. CDR3 amino acids: CASSYRLGETQYF. Here the CDR3 DNA reads TGTGCCAGCAGTTACAGGTTGGGGGAGACCCAGTACTTC. This chain connects TRBV6-5 to TRBJ2-5, with D unclear. CDR3 length: 13 amino acids. Looked up from germline, CDR1 is MNHEY and CDR2 is SVGAGI. The V and J ends lost 2 bases and 5 bases respectively, with 9 bases between them.

This clonotype was picked up many times. The chain joins TRBV20-1 to TRBJ1-5; D remains unclear. CDR1 DFQATT and CDR2 SNEGSKA come from the germline V gene (reference sequence). The CDR3 contains 14 residues. Trimming stripped 3 bases from V and 1 base from J, with 10 bases between. The CDR3 DNA reads as TGCAGTGCTAGCGCAGGATCAAGCAATCAGCCCCAGCATTTT. Its protein product is CSASAGSSNQPQHF.

This clonotype appeared many times. The chain has TRBV12-3 or TRBV12-4 and TRBJ2-5; 14 positions agree with TRBD2. This CDR3 region has 17 residues. The trim removed 6 bases at V and 5 bases at J, leaving 11 bases unmatched. CDR3 sequence: CASSPARLAGGRETQYF. CDR3 DNA: TGTGCCAGCAGCCCCGCCCGACTAGCGGGAGGGAGGGAGACCCAGTACTTC.

This clonotype has at least ten counts. The chain has TRBV7-9 and TRBJ1-6, with TRBD1 matching 7 bases. This CDR3 contains 15 residues. Trimming cost V 2 bases and J 7 bases; bases outside gene matches: 5. Germline assignment: CDR1 SEHNR and CDR2 FQNEAQ (reference sequence). CDR3 loop: CASSLRGRGNSPLHF. In nucleotides, the CDR3 is TGTGCCAGCAGCTTACGAGGCAGGGGGAATTCACCCCTCCACTTT.

This clonotype was seen only a few times. CDR3 residues: CASSFRGRREQYF. The CDR3, as DNA: TGTGCCAGCAGTTTCCGGGGGCGAAGGGAGCAGTACTTC. The V gene is TRBV12-3 or TRBV12-4, the J gene TRBJ2-7; the D gene could be TRBD1 or TRBD2 (6 bases each). The CDR3 is made up of 13 amino acids. Deletions cut 3 bases from V and 7 bases from J, with 13 bases between.

This clonotype showed up many times. A much larger clone differs by one base, so this may be a read error. This CDR3 is CASSYQTYEQYF. In DNA, the CDR3 is TGTGCCAGCAGTTATCAAACCTACGAGCAGTACTTC. This chain connects TRBV6-5 to TRBJ2-7; no firm D call. The CDR3 runs to 12 residues. Trimming removed 3 bases at V and 2 bases at J, with 5 bases between. Germline V gene data show CDR1 as MNHEY and CDR2 as SVGAGI.

Ten or more counts support this clonotype. This rearrangement joins TRBV6-5 to TRBJ2-7, with D unclear. The CDR3 covers 11 residues. Trimming removed 6 bases from V and 2 bases from J, with 5 bases in between. CDR1 MNHEY and CDR2 SVGAGI come from the germline V gene. In DNA form, the CDR3 reads TGTGCCAGCAGAACAGCCTACGAGCAGTACTTC. Residues: CASRTAYEQYF.

This clonotype was detected many times. CDR3: CSARDILAGFGEQYF. DNA for the CDR3: TGCAGTGCTAGAGATATCCTAGCGGGATTCGGGGAGCAGTACTTC. This sequence joins TRBV20-1 and TRBJ2-7; 9 bases align to TRBD2. V lost 0 bases, J lost 7 bases, and 10 bases stayed unmatched. From germline, CDR1 is DFQATT and CDR2 SNEGSKA (reference sequence). The CDR3 is 15 amino acids.

This clonotype was recorded many times. The V call is TRBV20-1, the J call TRBJ1-5; 8 nucleotides agree with TRBD1. The CDR3 has 14 residues. The V segment lost 3 bases and the J segment 5 bases; nucleotides outside the gene matches: 6. The germline V gene encodes CDR1 DFQATT and CDR2 SNEGSKA (reference sequence). CDR3 amino acids: CSARSEQGDQPQHF. Here the CDR3 DNA reads TGCAGTGCTAGGAGTGAACAGGGGGATCAGCCCCAGCATTTT.

CDR3 amino acids: CASSETGANVLTF. The CDR3 DNA reads as TGTGCCAGCTCAGAAACTGGGGCCAACGTCCTGACTTTC. The chain links TRBV18 to TRBJ2-6, with no clear D. The CDR3 consists of 13 residues. V shed 5 bases and J shed 2 bases, with 4 bases lying between them. Germline CDR1 is KGHSH and CDR2 is LQKENI.

This clonotype was recorded many times. The V call is TRBV2, the J call TRBJ2-2; D is ambiguous. There are 12 residues in the CDR3. Germline V gives CDR1 SNHLY, CDR2 FYNNEI. CDR3 region: CHPILNTGELFF. CDR3 nucleotides: TGTCACCCTATCCTGAACACCGGGGAGCTGTTTTTT.

This clonotype appeared a few times. The gene calls are TRBV10-3 and TRBJ1-1; weak D call: TRBD1 (6 bases). V lost 8 bases to trimming and J lost 1 base, with 11 bases between them. Looked up from germline, CDR1 is ENHRY and CDR2 is SYGVKD. The CDR3 contains 13 residues. The CDR3 nucleotides are TGTGCCATCCAGGGACAACCGAACACTGAAGCTTTCTTT. Translated, it gives CAIQGQPNTEAFF.